This T cell receptor beta chain was obtained from a study of T-cell reconstitution after alpha-beta-depleted transplantation in children. Remarks on this clonotype: Its ends do not fully match the called genes, so a read error is possible.

Preparation of the TCRbeta library used unique molecular identifiers. One entry per CDR3 protein results from TCRdb running MiXCR on the PCR reads. This sample has around 370,000 distinct CDR3 sequences, with approximately 10% found just once. The CDR3 length is 13 residues. The germline gives CDR1 SSHAT, CDR2 FNYEAQ (reference sequence). The chain links TRBV7-7 to TRBJ2-7; D gene unclear. The receptor comes from a human donor who donated a stem cell graft to a child with acute lymphoblastic leukemia. The sample in question was PBMCs from the stem cell graft donor, obtained from the stem cell graft. Here the CDR3 reads CASSPDLAYEQYF. Here the CDR3 DNA reads TGTGCTAGCAGCCCGGACCTGGCCTACGAGCAGTACTTC. Full variable domain (outside the CDR3, taken from reference TRBV7-7 and TRBJ2-7): GAGVSQSPRYKVTKRGQDVTLRCDPISSHATLYWYQQALGQGPEFLTYFNYEAQPDKSGLPSDRFSAERPEGSISTLTIQRTEQRDSAMYRCASSPDLAYEQYFGPGTRLTVT.